This note documents a single TCR beta chain sequence. This record comes from a study of blood T cell repertoires in COVID-19. For the study at large: Both acute and convalescent COVID-19 samples were obtained from the United States, Italy and Spain. PBMCs, B-cell-depleted T cells, or T cells provided the cDNA or gDNA that made up the material.

Per the study methods: Amplification of reference gene primers was used by the study to estimate nucleated cell counts. Some clones are missing from TCRdb's copy, which holds only in-frame ones; the method was immunoSEQ multiplex PCR. Clone size and the V and J calls come from that table; the DNA yielded D and trimming. The repertoire holds roughly 73,000 clones, around 74% seen once, with 20% to 25% in the top ten. The junction had 7 bases not matched to a gene; V was cut back by 5 bases and J by 0 bases. The CDR3 has 16 amino acids. The germline gives CDR1 MNHEY, CDR2 SMNVEV (reference sequence). This chain uses TRBV27 with TRBJ2-3; 8 bases are a match to TRBD2. The sample consisted of peripheral blood. The receptor was derived from a man aged 65-85 years with acute or convalescent COVID-19. In DNA, the CDR3 is TGTGCCAGCAGTCGTAGGACTAGCACTAGCACAGATACGCAGTATTTT. This codes for CASSRRTSTSTDTQYF.